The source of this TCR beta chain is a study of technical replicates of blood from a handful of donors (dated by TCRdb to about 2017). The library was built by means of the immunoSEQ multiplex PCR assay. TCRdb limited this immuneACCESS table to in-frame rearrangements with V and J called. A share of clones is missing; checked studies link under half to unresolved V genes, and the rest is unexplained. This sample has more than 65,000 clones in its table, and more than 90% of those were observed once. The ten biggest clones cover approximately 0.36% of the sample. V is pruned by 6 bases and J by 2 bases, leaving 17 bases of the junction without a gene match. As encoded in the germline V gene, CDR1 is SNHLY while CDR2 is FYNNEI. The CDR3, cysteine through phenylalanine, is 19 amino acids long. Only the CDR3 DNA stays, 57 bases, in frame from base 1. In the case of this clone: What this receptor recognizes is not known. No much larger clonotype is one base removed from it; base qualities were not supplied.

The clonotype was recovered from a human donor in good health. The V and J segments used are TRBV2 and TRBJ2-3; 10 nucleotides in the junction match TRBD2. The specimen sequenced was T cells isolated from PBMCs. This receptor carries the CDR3 CASSSIEFPSGGYTDTQYF. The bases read TGTGCCAGCAGCTCCATCGAATTCCCTAGCGGGGGATACACAGATACGCAGTATTTT. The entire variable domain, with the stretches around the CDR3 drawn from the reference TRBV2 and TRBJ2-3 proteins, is EPEVTQTPSHQVTQMGQEVILRCVPISNHLYFYWYRQILGQKVEFLVSFYNNEISEKSEIFDDQFSVERPDGSNFTLKIRSTKLEDSAMYFCASSSIEFPSGGYTDTQYFGPGTRLTVL.